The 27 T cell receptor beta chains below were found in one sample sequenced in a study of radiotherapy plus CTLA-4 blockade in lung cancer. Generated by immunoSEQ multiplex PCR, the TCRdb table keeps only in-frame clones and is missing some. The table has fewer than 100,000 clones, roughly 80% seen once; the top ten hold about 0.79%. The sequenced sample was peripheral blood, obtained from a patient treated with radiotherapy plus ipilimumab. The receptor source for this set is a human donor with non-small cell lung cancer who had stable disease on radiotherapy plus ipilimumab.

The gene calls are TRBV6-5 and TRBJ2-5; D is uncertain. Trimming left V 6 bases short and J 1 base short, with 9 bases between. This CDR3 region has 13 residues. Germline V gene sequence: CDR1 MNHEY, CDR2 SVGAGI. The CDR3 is CASSPRIQETQYF. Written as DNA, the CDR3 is TGTGCCAGCAGCCCAAGGATCCAAGAGACCCAGTACTTC.

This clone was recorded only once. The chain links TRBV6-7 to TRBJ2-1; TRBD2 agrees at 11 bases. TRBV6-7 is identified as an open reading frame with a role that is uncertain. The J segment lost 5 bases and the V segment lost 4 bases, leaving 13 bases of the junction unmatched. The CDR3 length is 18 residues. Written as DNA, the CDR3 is TGTGCCAGCAGTTTCCCCTTAGCGGGGGGGCTTGGCGACAATGAGCAGTTCTTC. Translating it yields CASSFPLAGGLGDNEQFF.

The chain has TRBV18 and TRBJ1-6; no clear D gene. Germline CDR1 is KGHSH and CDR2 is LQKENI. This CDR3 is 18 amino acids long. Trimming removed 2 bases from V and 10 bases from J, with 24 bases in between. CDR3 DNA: TGTGCCAGCTCACCAAAGGGTTTGTCGACTTTCTATTTCTCACCCCTCCACTTT. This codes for CASSPKGLSTFYFSPLHF.

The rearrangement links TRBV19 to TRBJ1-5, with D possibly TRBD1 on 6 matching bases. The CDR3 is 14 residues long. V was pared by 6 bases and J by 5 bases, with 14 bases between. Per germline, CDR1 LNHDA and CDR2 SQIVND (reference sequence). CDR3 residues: CASSPGTPYQPQHF. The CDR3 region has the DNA TGTGCCAGTAGCCCCGGGACACCTTATCAGCCCCAGCATTTT.

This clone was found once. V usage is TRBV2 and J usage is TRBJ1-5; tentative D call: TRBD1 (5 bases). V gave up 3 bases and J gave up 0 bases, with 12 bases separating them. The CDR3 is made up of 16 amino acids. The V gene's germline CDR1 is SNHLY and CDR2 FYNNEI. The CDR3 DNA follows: TGTGCCAGCAGTGAGAGAGGGACGGCTAGCAATCAGCCCCAGCATTTT. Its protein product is CASSERGTASNQPQHF.

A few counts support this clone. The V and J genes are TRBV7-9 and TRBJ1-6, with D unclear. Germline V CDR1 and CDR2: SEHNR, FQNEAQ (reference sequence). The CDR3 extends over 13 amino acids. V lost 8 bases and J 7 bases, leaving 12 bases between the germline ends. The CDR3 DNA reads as TGTGCCAGCGGAAGAGTCAAGAATTCACCCCTCCACTTT. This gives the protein CASGRVKNSPLHF.

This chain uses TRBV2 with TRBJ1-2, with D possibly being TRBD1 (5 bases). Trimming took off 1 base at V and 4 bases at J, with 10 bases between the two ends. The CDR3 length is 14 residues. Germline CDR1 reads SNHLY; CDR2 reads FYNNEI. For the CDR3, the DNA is TGTGCCAGCAGTGAAGTCGGGCAGGGCTATGGCTACACCTTC. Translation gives CASSEVGQGYGYTF.

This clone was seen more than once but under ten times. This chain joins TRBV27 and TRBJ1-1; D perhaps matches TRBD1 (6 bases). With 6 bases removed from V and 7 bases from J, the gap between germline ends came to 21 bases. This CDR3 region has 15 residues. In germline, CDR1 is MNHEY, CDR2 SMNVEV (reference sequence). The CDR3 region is CASRGMWAGEGEAFF. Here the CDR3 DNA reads TGTGCCAGCAGGGGGATGTGGGCAGGGGAGGGTGAAGCTTTCTTT.

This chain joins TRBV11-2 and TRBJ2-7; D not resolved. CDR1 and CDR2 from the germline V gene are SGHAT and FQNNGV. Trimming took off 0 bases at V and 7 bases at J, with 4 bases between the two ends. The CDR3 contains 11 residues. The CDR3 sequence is CASSLDNEQYF. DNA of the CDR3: TGTGCCAGCAGCTTAGATAATGAGCAGTACTTC.

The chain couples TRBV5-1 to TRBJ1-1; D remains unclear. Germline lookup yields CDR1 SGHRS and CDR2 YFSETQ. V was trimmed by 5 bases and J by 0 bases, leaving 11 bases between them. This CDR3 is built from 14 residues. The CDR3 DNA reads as TGCGCCAGCAGAAGGGAGCTGATGAACACTGAAGCTTTCTTT. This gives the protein CASRRELMNTEAFF.

CDR3 nucleotides: TGTGCCAGCAGCTTTAGGCGGGGGGGCCCGGGAGAGACCCAGTACTTC. Translating it yields CASSFRRGGPGETQYF. V usage is TRBV7-6 and J usage is TRBJ2-5; 9 bases match TRBD2. Trimming took 3 bases from V and 4 from J; bases not matched to a gene: 9. The germline V gene has CDR1 SGHVS and CDR2 FNYEAQ. The CDR3 contains 16 residues.

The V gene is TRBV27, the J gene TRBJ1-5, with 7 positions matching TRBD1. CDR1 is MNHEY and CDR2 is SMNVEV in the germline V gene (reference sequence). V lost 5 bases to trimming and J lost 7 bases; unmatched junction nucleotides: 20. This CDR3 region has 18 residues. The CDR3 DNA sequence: TGTGCCAGCAGTAGGGGAAACTCCCGACAGGGTTTTCGACAGCCCCAGCATTTT. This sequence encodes CASSRGNSRQGFRQPQHF.

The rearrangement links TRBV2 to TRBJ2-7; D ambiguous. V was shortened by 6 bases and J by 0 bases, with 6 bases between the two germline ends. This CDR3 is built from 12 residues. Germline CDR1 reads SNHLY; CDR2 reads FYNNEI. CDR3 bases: TGTGCCAGCAGGGCAGCCTCCTACGAGCAGTACTTC. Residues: CASRAASYEQYF.

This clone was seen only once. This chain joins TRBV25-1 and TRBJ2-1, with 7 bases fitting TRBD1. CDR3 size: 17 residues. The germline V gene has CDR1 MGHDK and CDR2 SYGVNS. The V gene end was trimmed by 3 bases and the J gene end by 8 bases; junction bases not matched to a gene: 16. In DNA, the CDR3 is TGTGCCAGCAGTGAGCCTTACAAGGGGGCGGTTCTGGATGAGCAGTTCTTC. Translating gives CASSEPYKGAVLDEQFF.

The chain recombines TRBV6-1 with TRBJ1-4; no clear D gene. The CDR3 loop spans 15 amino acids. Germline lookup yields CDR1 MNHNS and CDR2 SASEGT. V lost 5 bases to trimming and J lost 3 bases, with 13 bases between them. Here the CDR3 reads CASSMGGVPNEKLFF. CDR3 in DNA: TGTGCCAGCAGTATGGGTGGGGTGCCTAATGAAAAACTGTTTTTT.

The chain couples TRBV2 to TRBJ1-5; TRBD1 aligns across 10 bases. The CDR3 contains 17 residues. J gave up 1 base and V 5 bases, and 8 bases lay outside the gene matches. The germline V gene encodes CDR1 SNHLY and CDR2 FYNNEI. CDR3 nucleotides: TGTGCCAGCAGTAGACGGACAGGGGGAGTGAGCAATCAGCCCCAGCATTTT. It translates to CASSRRTGGVSNQPQHF. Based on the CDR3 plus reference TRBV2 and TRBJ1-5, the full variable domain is EPEVTQTPSHQVTQMGQEVILRCVPISNHLYFYWYRQILGQKVEFLVSFYNNEISEKSEIFDDQFSVERPDGSNFTLKIRSTKLEDSAMYFCASSRRTGGVSNQPQHFGDGTRLSIL.

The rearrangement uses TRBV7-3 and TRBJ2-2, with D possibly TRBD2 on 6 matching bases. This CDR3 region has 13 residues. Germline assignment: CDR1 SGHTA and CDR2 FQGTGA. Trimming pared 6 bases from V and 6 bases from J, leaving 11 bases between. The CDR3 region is CASSLGLSGELFF. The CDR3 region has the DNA TGTGCCAGCAGTTTGGGACTCTCCGGGGAGCTGTTTTTT. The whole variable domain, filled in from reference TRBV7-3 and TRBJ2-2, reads GAGVSQTPSNKVTEKGKYVELRCDPISGHTALYWYRQSLGQGPEFLIYFQGTGAADDSGLPNDRFFAVRPEGSVSTLKIQRTERGDSAVYLCASSLGLSGELFFGEGSRLTVL.

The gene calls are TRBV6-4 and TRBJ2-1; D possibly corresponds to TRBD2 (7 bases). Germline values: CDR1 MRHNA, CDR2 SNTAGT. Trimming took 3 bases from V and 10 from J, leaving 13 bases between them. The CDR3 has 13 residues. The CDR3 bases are TGTGCCAGCAGTGAAGGGGGGGGACTAGAGCAGTTCTTC. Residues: CASSEGGGLEQFF.

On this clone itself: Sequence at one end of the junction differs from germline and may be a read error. CDR3 coding DNA: TGCGCCAGCAGCTTGGACCGGGAGCGGTACTTC. It specifies CASSLDRERYF. The rearrangement links TRBV5-1 to TRBJ2-7; possibly TRBD2 for D (6 bases). Germline V gene data show CDR1 as SGHRS and CDR2 as YFSETQ. The CDR3 is 11 amino acids.

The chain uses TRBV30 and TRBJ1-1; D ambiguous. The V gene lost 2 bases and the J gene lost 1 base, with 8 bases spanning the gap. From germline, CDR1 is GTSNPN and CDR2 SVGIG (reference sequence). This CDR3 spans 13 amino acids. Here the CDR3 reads CAWSKSGNTEAFF. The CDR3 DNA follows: TGTGCCTGGAGTAAGTCGGGGAACACTGAAGCTTTCTTT.

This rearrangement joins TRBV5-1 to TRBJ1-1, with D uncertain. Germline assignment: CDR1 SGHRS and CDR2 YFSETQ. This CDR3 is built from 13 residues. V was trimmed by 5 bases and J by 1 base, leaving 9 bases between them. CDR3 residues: CASSAGGNTEAFF. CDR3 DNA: TGCGCCAGCAGTGCTGGAGGGAACACTGAAGCTTTCTTT.

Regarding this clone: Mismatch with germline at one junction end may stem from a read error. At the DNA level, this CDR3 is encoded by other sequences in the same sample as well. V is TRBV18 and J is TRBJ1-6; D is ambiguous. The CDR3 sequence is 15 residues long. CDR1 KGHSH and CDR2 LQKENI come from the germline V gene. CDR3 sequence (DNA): TGTGCCAGCTCACGGGCAGGCACTTCTAATTCACCCCTCCACTTC. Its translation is CASSRAGTSNSPLHF.

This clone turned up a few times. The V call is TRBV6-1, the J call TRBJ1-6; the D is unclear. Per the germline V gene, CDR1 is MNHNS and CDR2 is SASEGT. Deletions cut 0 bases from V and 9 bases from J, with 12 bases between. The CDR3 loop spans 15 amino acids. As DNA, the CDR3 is TGTGCCAGCAGTGAAGCAAGAACAGCGACTTCACCCCTCCACTTT. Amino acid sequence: CASSEARTATSPLHF.

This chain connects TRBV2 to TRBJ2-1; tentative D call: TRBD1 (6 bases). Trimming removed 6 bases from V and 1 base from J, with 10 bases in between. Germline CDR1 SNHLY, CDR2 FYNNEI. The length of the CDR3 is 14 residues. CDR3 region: CASSNRESYNEQFF. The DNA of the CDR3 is TGTGCCAGCAGCAACAGGGAGTCCTACAATGAGCAGTTCTTC.

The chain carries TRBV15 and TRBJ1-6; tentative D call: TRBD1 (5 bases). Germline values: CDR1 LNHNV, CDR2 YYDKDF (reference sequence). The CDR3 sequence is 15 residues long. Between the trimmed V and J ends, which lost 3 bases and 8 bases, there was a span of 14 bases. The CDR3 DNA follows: TGTGCCACCAGCAGGGGTTGGGGGGGAGATTCACCCCTCCACTTT. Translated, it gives CATSRGWGGDSPLHF.

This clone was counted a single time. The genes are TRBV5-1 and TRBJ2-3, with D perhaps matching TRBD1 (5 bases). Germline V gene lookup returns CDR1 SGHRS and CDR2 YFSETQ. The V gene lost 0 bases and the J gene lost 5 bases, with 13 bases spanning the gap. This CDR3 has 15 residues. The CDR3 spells CASSLGDPRGDTQYF. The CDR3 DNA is TGCGCCAGCAGCTTGGGGGATCCAAGGGGAGATACGCAGTATTTT.

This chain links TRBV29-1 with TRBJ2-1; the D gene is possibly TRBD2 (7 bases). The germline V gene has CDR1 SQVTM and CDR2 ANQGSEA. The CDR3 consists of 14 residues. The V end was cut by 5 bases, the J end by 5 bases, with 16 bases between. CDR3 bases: TGCAGCGTTCTAAGGGGGGGCTGGGACAATGAGCAGTTCTTC. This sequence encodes CSVLRGGWDNEQFF.